The clone carrying this T cell receptor beta chain was counted only a few times. What it recognizes is unknown. Between the trimmed V and J ends, which lost 2 bases and 4 bases, there was a span of 14 bases. From germline, CDR1 is MNHNY and CDR2 SVGAGI (reference sequence). The CDR3 has 15 residues. Researchers took RNA transcripts and amplified the TCR beta CDR3 regions from them. Initially, a first-round RT-PCR of the TCR CDR3 employed the HTBI primer set. TCRdb re-called the multiplex PCR reads with MiXCR, one entry per CDR3 protein. The data show roughly 400,000 distinct CDR3 sequences, over 12% seen once. Diagnoses were made from clinical symptoms, serum measures (thyroxine and TRAb), thyroid ultrasound and orbital computed tomography. Isolation of PBMCs was performed on 9.5 to 10 ml fresh peripheral blood. The record originates from a study of T cells in Graves' hyperthyroidism and ophthalmopathy.

General study results and limits: Most expanded thyroid clonotypes above 0.001 also appeared in blood.

V gene TRBV6-6 combines with J gene TRBJ2-5; TRBD1 is a possible D gene (6 bases). This TCR derives from a man between 50 and 59 years old with Graves' ophthalmopathy. Sequencing was carried out using blood. Here the CDR3 DNA reads TGTGCCAGCAGTTACGTACAGGGCGGTCTAGAGACCCAGTACTTC. It translates to CASSYVQGGLETQYF.